The 9 T cell receptor beta chains given below trace back to one sample, sequenced in a study of control samples from healthy donors and cancer patients. Profiled with immunoSEQ multiplex PCR; TCRdb holds only in-frame clones, not every one. The sample lists about 170,000 clones; 80% to 90% were seen once. Sequenced sample: blood. The receptor source for this set is a man younger than 45 in good health.

Turning to this clone: Distinct nucleotide sequences in the sample also encode this CDR3. The V call is TRBV19, the J call TRBJ1-2, with TRBD1 matching over 7 bases. The CDR3 length is 13 residues. From germline, CDR1 is LNHDA and CDR2 SQIVND (reference sequence). Trimming cost V 5 bases and J 5 bases; bases outside gene matches: 5. CDR3 amino acids: CASSPGQVYGYTF. DNA for the CDR3: TGTGCCAGTAGTCCCGGACAGGTTTATGGCTACACCTTC.

J is TRBJ2-5 and V is TRBV25-1; 9 positions agree with TRBD2. The junction had 0 bases not matched to a gene; V was cut back by 2 bases and J by 2 bases. CDR1 MGHDK and CDR2 SYGVNS come from the germline V gene. This CDR3 region has 14 residues. The CDR3 nucleotides read TGTGCCAGCAGTGAAGCGGGAGGGCAAGAGACCCAGTACTTC. Its protein is CASSEAGGQETQYF.

The chain is built from TRBV10-2 and TRBJ1-5; D is unresolved. V was trimmed by 6 bases and J by 4 bases, leaving 7 bases between them. Per the germline V gene, CDR1 is WSHSY and CDR2 is SAAADI. The CDR3 has 12 amino acids. DNA of the CDR3: TGCGCCAGCAGGAAGGATAATCAGCCCCAGCATTTT. Its protein is CASRKDNQPQHF.

The chain links TRBV6-6 to TRBJ2-1; the match to TRBD1 covers 7 bases. The CDR3 has 15 amino acids. Trimming took 7 bases from V and 4 from J; bases not matched to a gene: 10. Per germline, CDR1 MNHNY and CDR2 SVGAGI (reference sequence). CDR3 loop: CASTRDSSYYNEQFF. Here the CDR3 DNA reads TGTGCCAGCACCCGGGACAGTTCCTATTACAATGAGCAGTTCTTC.

V is TRBV18 and J is TRBJ2-7; tentatively, D is TRBD1 (6 bases). The CDR3 has 16 residues. Trimming cost V 3 bases and J 3 bases, with 18 bases left between them. Germline loops: CDR1 KGHSH, CDR2 LQKENI. CDR3 in DNA: TGTGCCAGCTCACCGGTCTCACAGGGTCCCTACTACGAGCAGTACTTC. This encodes CASSPVSQGPYYEQYF.

The J gene is TRBJ1-5, the V gene TRBV19, with D hard to call. The CDR3 spans 14 residues. Trimming shortened V by 0 bases and J by 11 bases, and 14 bases separated the two germline ends. Germline V gene lookup returns CDR1 LNHDA and CDR2 SQIVND (reference sequence). Here the CDR3 reads CASSIDLEPSAQHF. CDR3 bases: TGTGCCAGTAGTATAGATCTTGAACCCAGTGCCCAGCATTTT.

The chain has TRBV10-3 and TRBJ2-1; 11 positions match TRBD2. Germline CDR1 reads ENHRY; CDR2 reads SYGVKD. The CDR3 totals 16 residues. V lost 5 bases, J lost 4 bases, and 7 bases stayed unmatched. In DNA, the CDR3 is TGTGCCATCAGTTTTTCACTAGCGGGAGCGTACAATGAGCAGTTCTTC. Translating it yields CAISFSLAGAYNEQFF.

The chain couples TRBV5-4 to TRBJ1-2; D gene uncertain. V was clipped by 4 bases and J by 8 bases, with 24 bases between them. Germline V lookup: CDR1 SGHNT, CDR2 YYREEE (reference sequence). The CDR3 contains 16 residues. CDR3 bases: TGTGCCAGCAGCCCCCGCTCCGGTATTCCAATGAGAGGCTACACCTTC. It specifies CASSPRSGIPMRGYTF.

This clone is termed medium-sized. V usage is TRBV27 and J usage is TRBJ2-7; possibly TRBD1 for D (5 bases). The CDR3 extends over 13 amino acids. The germline CDR1 and CDR2 sequences are MNHEY and SMNVEV (reference sequence). Trimming took 3 bases from V and 3 from J, leaving 9 bases between them. This chain's CDR3 is CASSFAGNYEQYF. The CDR3 DNA reads as TGTGCCAGCAGTTTCGCAGGGAACTACGAGCAGTACTTC.